Presented here are 10 T cell receptor beta chains from one specimen sequenced in a study of CD8 T cells in ankylosing spondylitis. TCRdb re-derived calls from the 5' RACE reads in MiXCR, one entry per CDR3 protein. The table has roughly 670,000 distinct CDR3 sequences, 15% to 20% seen once. Study-wide findings and caveats: There was a TCR beta motif, made of several highly homologous variants, that appeared characteristic of ankylosing spondylitis blood.

Their antigens are not known. The specimen was blood, either unsorted or a sorted T cell fraction (not recorded which). The receptors originated from a male donor with ankylosing spondylitis.

The chain joins TRBV12-3 or TRBV12-4 to TRBJ1-6, with D hard to call. Trimming cost V 5 bases and J 0 bases, with 2 bases left between them. This CDR3 contains 13 residues. The CDR3 spells CASSTSYNSPLHF. In DNA form, the CDR3 reads TGTGCCAGCAGTACCTCCTATAATTCACCCCTCCACTTT.

Here the CDR3 reads CASSLLNSGRNEQFF. The DNA for the CDR3 is TGTGCCAGCAGCTTATTGAATAGCGGCAGGAATGAGCAGTTCTTC. The chain recombines TRBV7-9 with TRBJ2-1; D might be TRBD2 (6 bases). With 2 bases removed from V and 7 bases from J, the gap between germline ends came to 15 bases. The CDR3 is 15 amino acids. Per the germline V gene, CDR1 is SEHNR and CDR2 is FQNEAQ (reference sequence).

This clonotype has only a few counts. The V and J genes are TRBV4-2 and TRBJ2-2; D ambiguous. The CDR3 runs 14 residues. CDR1 is LGHNA, CDR2 YNFKEQ, per germline. Trimming took 0 bases from V and 3 from J, leaving 5 bases between them. CDR3 sequence (DNA): TGTGCCAGCAGCCAAGAGGGGTACACCGGGGAGCTGTTTTTT. The encoded protein is CASSQEGYTGELFF.

In regard to this clonotype: Compared with germline, one end of the junction differs, possibly owing to a read error. J is TRBJ1-1 and V is TRBV14; D is undetermined. The CDR3 runs to 16 residues. From germline, CDR1 is SGHDN and CDR2 FVKESK. The CDR3 protein is CASSRLHPGLNTEAIF. The CDR3 DNA is TGTGCCAGCAGCCGTCTACATCCCGGATTGAACACTGAAGCTATCTTT.

The rearrangement links TRBV28 to TRBJ2-5; 8 nucleotides match TRBD1. The CDR3 has 15 residues. Germline V lookup: CDR1 MDHEN, CDR2 SYDVKM. Trimming took 3 bases from V and 5 from J; bases not matched to a gene: 8. DNA for the CDR3: TGTGCCAGCAGTTTTTTATCAGGGGGCCTTGAGACCCAGTACTTC. Amino acid sequence: CASSFLSGGLETQYF. Full variable domain (rest looked up from reference TRBV28 and TRBJ2-5): DVKVTQSSRYLVKRTGEKVFLECVQDMDHENMFWYRQDPGLGLRLIYFSYDVKMKEKGDIPEGYSVSREKKERFSLILESASTNQTSMYLCASSFLSGGLETQYFGPGTRLLVL.

The chain links TRBV3-1 to TRBJ2-3; 8 bases line up with TRBD2. This CDR3 has 16 amino acids. Trimming took 1 base from V and 5 from J; bases not matched to a gene: 8. Germline CDR1 reads LGHDT; CDR2 reads YNNKEL (reference sequence). The chain's CDR3 is CASSQVLAAGQDTQYF. The CDR3 DNA follows: TGTGCCAGCAGCCAAGTACTAGCGGCGGGGCAAGATACGCAGTATTTT.

The genes are TRBV9 and TRBJ2-1; tentatively, D is TRBD1 (5 bases). This CDR3 is built from 14 residues. Germline V CDR1 and CDR2: SGDLS, YYNGEE. The V end was cut by 1 base, the J end by 5 bases, with 10 bases between. The CDR3 loop is CASSVRVGDNEQFF. DNA of the CDR3: TGTGCCAGCAGCGTAAGGGTAGGGGACAATGAGCAGTTCTTC.

The chain employs TRBV12-3 or TRBV12-4 and TRBJ2-3, with D perhaps matching TRBD2 (6 bases). The CDR3 contains 15 residues. Trimming cost V 1 base and J 5 bases, with 13 bases left between them. DNA of the CDR3: TGTGCCAGCAGTTTAGAGGCCGGTAGCGGAGATACGCAGTATTTT. Amino acids: CASSLEAGSGDTQYF.

Notes on this clonotype: At one end the junction does not follow the germline gene, possibly because of a read error. The chain links TRBV6-4 to TRBJ1-4, with a possible D match to TRBD1 (5 bases). Germline V lookup: CDR1 MRHNA, CDR2 SNTAGT. The CDR3 totals 16 residues. The CDR3 DNA reads TGTGCCAGCAGTTACTCAGTCAGGGTGGCTAATGAAAAACTGTTTTTT. Protein sequence: CASSYSVRVANEKLFF.

The chain joins TRBV7-8 to TRBJ1-3; a possible D gene is TRBD1 (6 bases). The CDR3 loop spans 17 amino acids. Germline CDR1 SGHVS, CDR2 FQNEAQ. V was shortened by 1 base and J by 0 bases, with 13 bases between the two germline ends. The CDR3 here is CASSLVSGGGSGNTIYF. CDR3 in DNA: TGTGCCAGCAGCTTAGTATCCGGGGGCGGCTCTGGAAACACCATATATTTT.